These 6 T cell receptor beta chains originate from one sample sequenced in a study of memory CD4+ T cells and cytomegalovirus serostatus. Clones were read by immunoSEQ multiplex PCR, and TCRdb kept only the in-frame ones, dropping some. Altogether over 65,000 clones are present, about 85% being singletons, with the ten largest covering around 0.77%. Single viable CD3+CD4+CD8-CD45RO+ cells were sorted as the memory CD4+ T cells. Sequences were obtained from memory CD4+ T cells from blood. The source is an adult in good health and CMV-seronegative.

The chain carries TRBV5-4 and TRBJ2-4; the match to TRBD2 covers 13 bases. Germline assignment: CDR1 SGHNT and CDR2 YYREEE (reference sequence). There are 16 residues in the CDR3. J was trimmed by 8 bases and V by 2 bases; bases with no gene match: 7. This chain's CDR3 is CASSFYTSGGAHIQYF. CDR3 DNA: TGTGCCAGCAGCTTCTACACTAGCGGGGGGGCACACATTCAGTACTTC.

The chain joins TRBV2 to TRBJ1-1, with D tentatively TRBD1 (5 bases). The CDR3 consists of 14 residues. The ends were cut back, 4 bases at V and 0 bases at J, with 9 bases in the middle. Per germline, CDR1 SNHLY and CDR2 FYNNEI. This CDR3 is CASSGQRMNTEAFF. Here the CDR3 DNA reads TGTGCCAGCAGTGGACAGAGAATGAACACTGAAGCTTTCTTT.

The chain couples TRBV7-9 to TRBJ1-5; tentatively, D is TRBD1 (6 bases). Trimming left V 5 bases short and J 4 bases short, with 12 bases between. Germline V CDR1 and CDR2: SEHNR, FQNEAQ (reference sequence). The CDR3 sequence is 14 residues long. The CDR3 protein is CASSPSGTNQPQHF. As DNA, the CDR3 is TGTGCCAGCAGCCCCAGTGGGACAAATCAGCCCCAGCATTTT.

The chain couples TRBV5-1 to TRBJ2-7; TRBD1 agrees at 8 bases. This CDR3 has 16 amino acids. Trimming took 0 bases from V and 3 from J; bases not matched to a gene: 8. The germline gives CDR1 SGHRS, CDR2 YFSETQ. Written as DNA, the CDR3 is TGCGCCAGCAGCTTGGCCGGCACAGGGGGGATCTACGAGCAGTACTTC. It codes for CASSLAGTGGIYEQYF.

The chain carries TRBV7-2 and TRBJ1-3; a weak D match, TRBD1 (6 bases). The germline V and J ends were trimmed by 5 bases and 6 bases, with 14 bases remaining between them. The CDR3 has 14 amino acids. CDR1 and CDR2 (germline): SGHTA, FQGNSA. The CDR3 region has the DNA TGTGCCAGCAGCCCGCGTGGGGGGCTAAACACCATATATTTT. This gives the protein CASSPRGGLNTIYF.

In its sample, this clone was seen a few times. The chain combines TRBV19 with TRBJ1-1; the D gene is possibly TRBD1 (5 bases). Per germline, CDR1 LNHDA and CDR2 SQIVND (reference sequence). The V end was cut by 8 bases, the J end by 5 bases, with 15 bases between. The CDR3 runs 13 residues. The CDR3 loop is CASRLGAGTEAFF. CDR3 nucleotides: TGTGCCAGTCGTCTTGGGGCTGGGACTGAAGCTTTCTTT. The variable domain in full, completed from reference TRBV19 and TRBJ1-1, reads DGGITQSPKYLFRKEGQNVTLSCEQNLNHDAMYWYRQDPGQGLRLIYYSQIVNDFQKGDIAEGYSVSREKKESFPLTVTSAQKNPTAFYLCASRLGAGTEAFFGQGTRLTVV.